The present T cell receptor (beta chain) was sequenced within a study of blood T cell repertoires in COVID-19. Across the whole study: The United States, Italy and Spain were the sources of the acute and convalescent COVID-19 samples.

The CDR3 sequence is 17 residues long. The J segment lost 4 bases and the V segment lost 4 bases, leaving 7 bases of the junction unmatched. Germline V gene sequence: CDR1 KGHDR, CDR2 SFDVKD. Clones were sequenced by immunoSEQ multiplex PCR, and TCRdb holds only the in-frame ones, with some missing. The sample yields about 250,000 clones, around 90% seen once. This clonotype was obtained from a woman aged 25 to 45 with acute or convalescent COVID-19. The sample taken for sequencing was peripheral blood. V usage is TRBV24-1 and J usage is TRBJ2-1; 12 positions agree with TRBD2. DNA of the CDR3: TGTGCCACCAGTGAGCCAGGACTAGCGGGGCAGTACAATGAGCAGTTCTTC. This codes for CATSEPGLAGQYNEQFF.